This TCR beta chain appears in the sequencing data of a study of early T cells in non-severe SARS-CoV-2 infection. The overall study: From unsorted whole blood, bulk RNA was sequenced, and the chains remained unpaired.

TCRdb re-analysed the 5' RACE reads in MiXCR, keeping a single row per CDR3 protein. The sample yields under 80,000 distinct CDR3 sequences, approximately 13% seen once. This clonotype appeared many times. Germline V CDR1 and CDR2: SGHRS, YFSETQ. The ends were cut back, 4 bases at V and 5 bases at J, with 12 bases in the middle. This CDR3 region has 13 residues. The receptor was isolated from an adult who was a healthcare worker with PCR-confirmed SARS-CoV-2 infection or an uninfected control (not recorded which). The sequencing input was whole blood. The V call is TRBV5-1, the J call TRBJ2-5; D unclear. CDR3 sequence (DNA): TGCGCCAGCAGCGTGGGATTGGCGGAGACCCAGTACTTC. Its translation is CASSVGLAETQYF.